Each of the 7 T cell receptor beta chains below was sequenced from the same sample in a study of T cell responses to AZD1222 COVID-19 vaccine. Assay used: immunoSEQ multiplex PCR; TCRdb lists only in-frame clones, some missing. The table has 150,000 or so clones, 91% seen once. Here the sequenced sample was peripheral blood, taken 28 days after the second AZD1222 dose. All receptors derive from an adult who received the AZD1222 COVID-19 vaccine.

The chain is built from TRBV19 and TRBJ1-6; the match to TRBD1 covers 7 bases. This CDR3 has 14 amino acids. The J segment lost 2 bases and the V segment lost 7 bases, leaving 2 bases of the junction unmatched. CDR1 is LNHDA and CDR2 is SQIVND in the germline V gene (reference sequence). The CDR3 here is CASKGTAYNSPLHF. The CDR3 bases are TGTGCCAGTAAGGGGACAGCCTATAATTCACCCCTCCACTTT.

The table lists this clone with a count of one. This chain connects TRBV7-2 to TRBJ1-2; possible D gene TRBD1, 5 bases. The CDR3 extends over 14 amino acids. The germline V gene encodes CDR1 SGHTA and CDR2 FQGNSA. Trimming cost V 3 bases and J 1 base, with 9 bases left between them. The CDR3 protein is CASSLGQLNYGYTF. The CDR3 coding sequence is TGTGCCAGCAGCTTGGGGCAGCTTAACTATGGCTACACCTTC.

To note about this clone: Other DNA variants within this sample encode the same CDR3. CDR3 sequence: CASSLDYTDTQYF. CDR3 sequence (DNA): TGTGCCAGCAGCTTGGACTACACAGATACGCAGTATTTT. The rearrangement links TRBV5-4 to TRBJ2-3; no definite D call. Germline CDR1 and CDR2: SGHNT and YYREEE (reference sequence). The CDR3 consists of 13 residues. V shed 0 bases and J shed 2 bases, with 4 bases lying between them. The full variable domain, with the rest looked up from reference TRBV5-4 and TRBJ2-3, is ETGVTQSPTHLIKTRGQQVTLRCSSQSGHNTVSWYQQALGQGPQFIFQYYREEENGRGNFPPRFSGLQFPNYSSELNVNALELDDSALYLCASSLDYTDTQYFGPGTRLTVL.

The genes are TRBV2 and TRBJ2-7, with 10 bases that match TRBD2. Germline V CDR1 and CDR2: SNHLY, FYNNEI. V was clipped by 5 bases and J by 0 bases; unmatched bases: 4. This CDR3 region has 15 residues. Written as DNA, the CDR3 is TGTGCCAGCAGTTCCTCTAGCGGGAGCTCCTACGAGCAGTACTTC. Its translation is CASSSSSGSSYEQYF.

The chain joins TRBV14 to TRBJ1-2, with a possible D match to TRBD1 (6 bases). The CDR3 has 14 amino acids. The V gene's germline CDR1 is SGHDN and CDR2 FVKESK. V lost 4 bases and J 4 bases, leaving 13 bases between the germline ends. The CDR3 sequence is CASSPAQGPYGYTF. CDR3 DNA sequence: TGTGCCAGCAGCCCCGCCCAGGGGCCCTATGGCTACACCTTC.

The DNA of the CDR3 is TGTGCCAGCAACGCGGGACAGGGTTTGGGGATTTTCCACTTT. Its protein product is CASNAGQGLGIFHF. The chain joins TRBV6-5 to TRBJ1-6, with 9 bases matching TRBD1. The CDR3 length is 14 residues. J gave up 17 bases and V 7 bases, and 15 bases lay outside the gene matches. Germline V gives CDR1 MNHEY, CDR2 SVGAGI.

V is TRBV13 and J is TRBJ1-1, with D possibly being TRBD1 (6 bases). This CDR3 region has 17 residues. Deletions cut 0 bases from V and 5 bases from J, with 19 bases between. The germline V gene encodes CDR1 PRHDT and CDR2 FYEKMQ (reference sequence). The CDR3 nucleotides read TGTGCCAGCAGCTTAGGAGAAGGGGTTGGGGGCTGGACTGAAGCTTTCTTT. It yields the protein CASSLGEGVGGWTEAFF.